The rows below give T cell receptor beta chains drawn from one sample of a study of cytomegalovirus exposure and HLA in healthy donors. The repertoire was sequenced with immunoSEQ multiplex PCR; TCRdb's copy has only in-frame clones and lacks some. The table lists under 250,000 clones, around 80% of them singletons, with around 4% in the top ten. Material for sequencing was PBMCs. The receptor source for this set is a male donor in good health and CMV-seronegative. Both conserved end residues are part of each CDR3. Fields, in order: clone size, J gene, D gene, V gene, CDR3 DNA, CDR3 protein. A D gene is named only where the DNA matches it firmly. Clone size appears in some rows only: once, few, many, or a class for an expanded clone.

>few|TRBJ2-7|.|TRBV23-1
TGCGCCAGCAGTCAGGCGGCCACCTACTACGAGCAGTACTTC
CASSQAATYYEQYF
>.|TRBJ2-7|TRBD2|TRBV6-1
TGTGCCAGCAGCGGAGGGGGAGCGGGAGGCTACGAGCAGTACTTC
CASSGGGAGGYEQYF
>.|TRBJ1-5|TRBD1|TRBV19
TGTGCCAGTACAGGGGGCTTTCAGCCCCAGCATTTT
CASTGGFQPQHF
>few|TRBJ2-7|.|TRBV14
TGTGCCAGCAGCCAAGATATGCGGTCTCTCGGGGAGCAGTACTTC
CASSQDMRSLGEQYF
>.|TRBJ2-7|.|TRBV5-1
TGCGCCAGCAGCTTGGAGGGGACTGTGTACGAGCAGTACTTC
CASSLEGTVYEQYF
>few|TRBJ1-1|.|TRBV19
TGTGCCAGTAGTCCCGGGGGAGACAGACACACTGAAGCTTTCTTT
CASSPGGDRHTEAFF
>.|TRBJ2-2|TRBD1|TRBV2
TGTGCCAGCAGTCAAACAGGGGTGGCCACCGGGGAGCTGTTTTTT
CASSQTGVATGELFF
>.|TRBJ2-2|TRBD2|TRBV5-1
TGCGCCAGCAGCTTCCTAGCGGGAGAAACCGGGGAGCTGTTTTTT
CASSFLAGETGELFF
>.|TRBJ2-7|.|TRBV5-1
TGCGCCAGCAGCTTGGTACTGCGAGGGTACGAGCAGTACTTC
CASSLVLRGYEQYF
>.|TRBJ2-7|TRBD1|TRBV6-5
TGTGCCAGCAGTTACTCGAAGGACAGGGGGCTCTACGAGCAGTACTTC
CASSYSKDRGLYEQYF
>.|TRBJ1-6|.|TRBV7-3
TGTGCCAGCAGCTCATGGTTACAGGTAGCACCCCTCCACTTT
CASSSWLQVAPLHF
>.|TRBJ1-2|TRBD1|TRBV6-5
TGTGCCAGCAGACCCCGACAGGGCCGGGCCTATGGCTACACCTTC
CASRPRQGRAYGYTF
>.|TRBJ2-3|TRBD2|TRBV10-2
TGCGCCAGCAGGTCCGGACTAGCGGGAGACACAGATACGCAGTATTTT
CASRSGLAGDTDTQYF
>.|TRBJ2-5|TRBD2|TRBV13
TGTGCCAGCAGCCCGGGACTAGCGGGAGTTCTTGAAGAGACCCAGTACTTC
CASSPGLAGVLEETQYF
>.|TRBJ2-7|.|TRBV29-1
TGCAGCGTTGCCCACTTTGTGGGGGCGCACGAGCAGTACTTC
CSVAHFVGAHEQYF